This T cell receptor (beta chain) derives from a study of neurological immune-mediated disorders. Overall study results and limits: None of the CDR3 amino acid sequences of expanded clones recurred across subjects, suggesting private repertoires in all groups.

The time point denotes: technical triplicate 1. This clonotype was counted ten times or more. The antigen remains undetermined. The output of every sequencing run, over 180 million TCR-beta sequences, came from 15-18 subjects. MiXCR, applied by TCRdb to the 5' RACE reads, yields one record per CDR3 protein. This table holds 30,000 to 40,000 distinct CDR3 sequences, around 10% found once. CDR3 length equals 17 residues. Trimming removed 5 bases from V and 7 bases from J; junction bases left unmatched: 13. Looked up from germline, CDR1 is LGHNA and CDR2 is YNFKEQ. The sequenced sample was PBMCs. This chain connects TRBV4-2 to TRBJ2-1; 11 positions agree with TRBD2. The clonotype comes from a man aged 60 to 75 with HTLV-1-associated myelopathy (HAM/TSP). The DNA of the CDR3 is TGTGCCAGCAGCGAAGCCTCATATAGCGGGGGGGAAAATGAGCAGTTCTTC. Translation: CASSEASYSGGENEQFF.